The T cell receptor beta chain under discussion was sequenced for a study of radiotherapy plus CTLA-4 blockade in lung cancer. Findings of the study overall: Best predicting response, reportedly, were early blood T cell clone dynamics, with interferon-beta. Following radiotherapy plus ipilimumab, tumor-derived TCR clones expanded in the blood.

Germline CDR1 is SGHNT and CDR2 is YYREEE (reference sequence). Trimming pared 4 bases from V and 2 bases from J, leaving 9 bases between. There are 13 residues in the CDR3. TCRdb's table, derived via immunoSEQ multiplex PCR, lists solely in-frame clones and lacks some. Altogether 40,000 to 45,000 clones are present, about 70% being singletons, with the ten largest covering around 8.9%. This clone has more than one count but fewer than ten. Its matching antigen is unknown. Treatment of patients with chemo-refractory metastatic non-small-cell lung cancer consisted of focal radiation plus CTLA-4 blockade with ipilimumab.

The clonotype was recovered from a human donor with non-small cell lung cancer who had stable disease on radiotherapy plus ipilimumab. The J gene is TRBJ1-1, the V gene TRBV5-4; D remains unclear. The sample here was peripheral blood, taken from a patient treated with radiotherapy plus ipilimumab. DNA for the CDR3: TGTGCCAGCAGCCGAGGAAGAAACACTGAAGCTTTCTTT. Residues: CASSRGRNTEAFF.